This T cell receptor (beta chain) was identified during a study of OX40 agonist ivuxolimab in advanced cancers. Study information: Cancers in dose escalation were hepatocellular, melanoma, renal cell and head and neck. General study points: Expanded clones belonging to CD8+ T cells outnumbered, on average, those of CD4+.

V was shortened by 5 bases and J by 0 bases, with 8 bases between the two germline ends. The CDR3 sequence is 13 residues long. Germline-derived CDR1 and CDR2 are KGHSH and LQKENI. Of note for this clone: Its matching antigen is unknown.

Sequencing used immunoSEQ multiplex PCR; TCRdb keeps in-frame clones, though not all of them. The sample lists just under 80,000 clones, over 75% seen once, with more than 0.3% in the top ten. Here the sequenced sample was CD4+ or CD8+ T cells sorted from blood, taken in a trial of the OX40 agonist ivuxolimab. This clonotype was sampled from an adult with an advanced solid tumor such as melanoma, head and neck, liver or kidney cancer. This rearrangement joins TRBV18 to TRBJ2-7, with TRBD2 as a possible D gene (6 bases). The CDR3 coding sequence is TGTGCCAGCTCAACCGGGAGCTCCTACGAGCAGTACTTC. The encoded protein is CASSTGSSYEQYF.